This T cell receptor (beta chain) comes out of a study of CD8+ T cells in alopecia areata. Overall study context: A regimen of oral tofacitinib, 5 to 10 mg twice daily, was given to treated patients. Study outcomes and limitations: Elevated clonality characterized lesional scalp relative to normal scalp, particularly in alopecia totalis/universalis. Scalp clonality decreased significantly with tofacitinib, and so did expanded CD8+ clones among the top 100. There were many expanded lesional clones persisting in scalp and blood during tofacitinib.

Concerning this clone itself: Its antigen is not identified.

CDR3 length equals 12 residues. Trimming cost V 2 bases and J 3 bases, with 5 bases left between them. Per germline, CDR1 LNHNV and CDR2 YYDKDF (reference sequence). Sequencing used cDNA as its template, made by extracting RNA and reverse transcribing it. Sequencing used immunoSEQ multiplex PCR; TCRdb keeps in-frame clones, though not all of them. The repertoire holds 150,000 to 200,000 clones, with 55% to 70% as singletons. The sample's treatment: oral pan-JAK inhibitor, 5-10 mg twice daily. This TCR was sampled from a human donor with alopecia areata. V gene TRBV15 combines with J gene TRBJ2-7; D is unclear. This sample comprised CD4+ T cells sorted from blood, obtained at week 4, from a patient treated with tofacitinib. The CDR3 nucleotides read TGTGCCACCAGCAGATCTTACTACGAGCAGTACTTC. Protein sequence: CATSRSYYEQYF.